This TCR beta chain came from a study of blood T cell repertoires in COVID-19. Methods used by the authors: Amplifying reference gene primers gave estimates of nucleated cell counts. Profiled with immunoSEQ multiplex PCR; TCRdb holds only in-frame clones, not every one. The D gene and trimming were derived from the DNA, and the V and J assignments and clone size from that table. Of about 150,000 clones in the sample, roughly 78% were seen once. With V trimmed by 5 bases and J by 5 bases, 3 bases remained unmatched. The CDR3 consists of 14 residues. Germline CDR1 is SEHNR and CDR2 is FQNEAQ (reference sequence).

The clonotype comes from a human donor with acute or convalescent COVID-19. The donor label of this sample is uncertain. The chain recombines TRBV7-9 with TRBJ1-3; the match to TRBD1 covers 10 bases. The sample was peripheral blood. The CDR3 loop reads CASSRTGGRNTIYF. The CDR3 DNA reads TGTGCCAGCAGCCGGACAGGGGGTAGAAACACCATATATTTT.